The clone carrying this T cell receptor beta chain has only a few counts. Antigen unknown. This specimen comes from a study of T cells after yellow fever vaccination. TCRdb processed the 5' RACE reads anew with MiXCR; each CDR3 protein has one entry. The sample lists 300,000 or so distinct CDR3 sequences; roughly 8.7% were seen once. The V end lost 2 bases, the J end lost 2 bases, and 10 bases lay between the germline ends. CDR3 length: 14 residues. CDR1 SGHKS and CDR2 YYEKEE come from the germline V gene (reference sequence). Findings and caveats of the study: Subsequent booster samples again held most clones from primary vaccination (96% CD4, 85% to 90% CD8).

The input for sequencing was CD4+ T cells sorted from PBMCs, taken 5 days after the yellow fever booster vaccination. The chain uses TRBV5-5 and TRBJ2-5; perhaps TRBD1 as D (6 bases). This receptor was identified in a man aged 18 to 29 who received the YFV17D yellow fever vaccine. The CDR3 region has the DNA TGTGCCAGCAGCTTACAGGGAATTCAAGAGACCCAGTACTTC. It encodes CASSLQGIQETQYF.